The TCR beta chain under discussion was sequenced for a study of neurological immune-mediated disorders. Study-wide context: In a group of about 34 multiple sclerosis patients, roughly 31 had the relapsing-remitting type and 3 had the secondary progressive type.

V lost 9 bases, J lost 2 bases, and 10 bases stayed unmatched. Germline V lookup: CDR1 SGHDN, CDR2 FVKESK. The CDR3 is 15 amino acids. General study points: The study found no CDR3 amino acid sequences shared by expanded clones across subjects, suggesting private repertoires in all groups. A possible signature appeared as one related-CDR3 cluster, in which phylogenetic grouping placed the repertoires of 18 of 34 multiple sclerosis patients.

Whenever a sequencing run was performed, it yielded over 170 million TCR-beta sequences from 15-18 subjects. TCRdb fed the 5' RACE reads into MiXCR, producing one record per CDR3 protein. This sample has 85,000 to 100,000 distinct CDR3 sequences, with 3.5% to 4% found just once. This clonotype occurred many times. Antigen: not known. The sequence was obtained from a woman aged 18-35 years with multiple sclerosis. The chain has TRBV14 and TRBJ2-3, with 8 bases fitting TRBD1. Sequencing input: PBMCs. The CDR3 bases are TGTGCCAGACGTAGGACAGGGACCCACACAGATACGCAGTATTTT. Amino acids: CARRRTGTHTDTQYF.